The rows below give T cell receptor beta chains drawn from one sample of a study of cytomegalovirus exposure and HLA in healthy donors. Profiling relied on immunoSEQ multiplex PCR, and the TCRdb table lists in-frame clones only, not all of them. The table shows some 180,000 clones, with roughly 80% occurring only once. The sequenced material came from PBMCs. All receptors derive from a girl aged 5-17 years in good health and CMV-seropositive. Both conserved end residues are part of each CDR3.

>TRBV7-9|TRBJ1-2
CASSLAGATNYGYTF
>TRBV5-6|TRBJ1-1
CASSTQGTEAFF
>TRBV5-4|TRBJ2-5
CASNREYQETQYF
>TRBV20-1|TRBJ1-1
CSARAPSGAFF
>TRBV5-3|TRBJ1-5
CARSFHRLDRDPYQPQHF
>TRBV2|TRBJ2-7
CASTRGTGGVKQYF
>TRBV27|TRBJ2-1
CASSLGSASGYNEQFF
>TRBV25-1|TRBJ2-5
CASRSPGHLQETQYF
>TRBV7-2|TRBJ1-2
CASSFERPMTGYRYGYTF
>TRBV5-1|TRBJ1-1
CASSLTSSNTEAFF
>TRBV4-1|TRBJ1-5
CASSQDFNSFNQPQHF
>TRBV30|TRBJ2-5
CAWFSGTSQETQYF
>TRBV27|TRBJ1-1
CASRPGQGAVNTEAFF
>TRBV15|TRBJ2-5
CATSTGYQETQYF
>TRBV5-1|TRBJ1-1
CASSWTTDRGQNTEAFF
>TRBV7-2|TRBJ2-7
CASSLSPSGRNSYEQYF
>TRBV19|TRBJ2-7
CASSIDMAAGHEKQYF
>TRBV19|TRBJ1-4
CASSQWARDEKLFF